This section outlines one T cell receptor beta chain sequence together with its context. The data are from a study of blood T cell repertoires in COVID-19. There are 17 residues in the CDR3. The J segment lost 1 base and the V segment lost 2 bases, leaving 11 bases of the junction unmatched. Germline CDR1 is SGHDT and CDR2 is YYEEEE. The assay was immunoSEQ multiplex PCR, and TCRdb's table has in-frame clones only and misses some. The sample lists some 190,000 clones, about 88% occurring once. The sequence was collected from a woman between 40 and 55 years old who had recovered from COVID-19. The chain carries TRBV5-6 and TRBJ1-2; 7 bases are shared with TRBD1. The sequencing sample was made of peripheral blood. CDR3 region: CASSFVRGRDSNYGYTF. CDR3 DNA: TGTGCCAGCAGCTTCGTTAGAGGCCGGGACAGTAACTATGGCTACACCTTC.